The 2 T cell receptor beta chains reported below all come from one sample, sequenced in a study of cytomegalovirus exposure and HLA in healthy donors (dated by TCRdb to about 2017). Library generation was performed with the immunoSEQ multiplex PCR assay. Sourced from immuneACCESS, this table was stored by TCRdb with only in-frame sequences that have V and J called. A share of the clones is absent; for the studies checked, an unresolved V gene accounts for under half, and the remainder has no known explanation. The sample contains 100,000 to 150,000 clones, about 83% of them found a single time. Of the sample, approximately 2% falls within the top ten clones. Sequencing was carried out using PBMCs. These receptors were obtained from a woman in her twenties or thirties in good health and CMV-seronegative.

The CDR3 loop is CASSLNLWGDNEQFF. CDR3 sequence (DNA): TGCGCCAGCAGCCTTAATCTATGGGGGGACAATGAGCAGTTCTTC. The chain recombines TRBV4-3 with TRBJ2-1; D is perhaps TRBD2 (6 bases). CDR1 LGHNA and CDR2 YSLEER come from the germline V gene. V was cut by 4 bases and J by 5 bases, with 15 bases left in between. The CDR3 covers 15 residues.

The chain couples TRBV9 to TRBJ1-6; 7 bases align to TRBD1. The CDR3 has 15 amino acids. Trimming removed 3 bases from V and 8 bases from J; junction bases left unmatched: 8. Germline V gene lookup returns CDR1 SGDLS and CDR2 YYNGEE. The CDR3 spells CASSDRGRNDSPLHF. The DNA for the CDR3 is TGTGCCAGCAGCGACAGGGGCCGGAACGATTCACCCCTCCACTTT.